A selection of T cell receptor beta chains follows, all from one sample in a study of CD8+CD57+ T cells in acquired aplastic anemia. TCRdb processed the reads anew with MiXCR; each CDR3 protein has one entry. The sample consists of under 75,000 distinct CDR3 sequences, roughly 50% of them appearing once. Sequenced: sorted CD4+, CD8+, or CD8+CD57+ T cells (not recorded which) from PBMCs. Receptors were obtained from a human donor in good health, serving as a control. Each CDR3 is given with its conserved first and last residue. Each record gives: J gene, clone size, CDR3 length, D gene, V gene, CDR3 protein, CDR3 DNA. A D gene is named only where the DNA matches it firmly. Size tells how often a clone was seen (once, few, many) or the class of an expanded clone, and some rows leave it out.

TRBJ2-7,-,11,-,TRBV10-3,CAITSAYEQYF,TGTGCCATCACGTCGGCCTACGAGCAGTACTTC
TRBJ2-4,many,16,TRBD2,TRBV13,CASSPGLAGAKNIQYF,TGTGCCAGCAGCCCGGGACTAGCGGGGGCCAAAAACATTCAGTACTTC
TRBJ2-5,-,15,TRBD2,TRBV5-1,CASSLGSSGGMTQYF,TGCGCCAGCAGCTTGGGGAGTAGCGGGGGGATGACCCAGTACTTC
TRBJ1-2,medium-sized,15,-,TRBV10-3,CAISESPPGIYGYTF,TGTGCCATCAGTGAGTCACCGCCTGGCATCTATGGCTACACCTTC
TRBJ1-2,-,16,TRBD1,TRBV4-1,CASSQEAGGPSYGYTF,TGCGCCAGCAGCCAAGAGGCAGGGGGCCCTAGTTATGGCTACACCTTC
TRBJ2-2,-,17,TRBD2,TRBV4-1,CASTPGGGAADTGELFF,TGCGCCAGCACCCCGGGAGGGGGGGCGGCTGACACCGGGGAGCTGTTTTTT
TRBJ2-1,many,17,TRBD2,TRBV20-1,CSATLAGGPALWVEQFF,TGCAGTGCCACCTTAGCGGGGGGGCCGGCGTTGTGGGTTGAGCAGTTCTTC
TRBJ2-5,-,14,-,TRBV7-6,CASSFTGIQETQYF,TGTGCCAGCAGCTTCACAGGAATCCAAGAGACCCAGTACTTC
TRBJ1-1,-,15,TRBD1,TRBV29-1,CSVVGGTGAGTEAFF,TGCAGCGTTGTCGGTGGGACAGGGGCGGGCACTGAAGCTTTCTTT
TRBJ1-2,many,12,-,TRBV13,CASSWTDYGYTF,TGTGCCAGCAGCTGGACAGACTATGGCTACACCTTC
TRBJ1-1,many,11,-,TRBV4-1,CASRVGTEAFF,TGCGCCAGCAGGGTAGGAACTGAAGCTTTCTTT
TRBJ2-5,-,13,-,TRBV6-4,CASKKLYQETQYF,TGTGCCAGCAAAAAACTGTACCAAGAGACCCAGTACTTC
TRBJ2-3,many,14,TRBD1,TRBV7-9,CASSRDSGEDTQYF,TGTGCCAGCAGCAGGGACAGTGGCGAAGATACGCAGTATTTT
TRBJ1-5,-,13,-,TRBV2,CASKWGGNQPQHF,TGTGCCAGCAAGTGGGGAGGCAATCAGCCCCAGCATTTT
TRBJ2-1,-,23,-,TRBV4-1,CASSQDGDNVVQEITNAYNEQFF,TGCGCCAGCAGCCAAGATGGGGACAACGTTGTGCAGGAGATAACTAATGCCTACAATGAGCAGTTCTTC
TRBJ2-7,once,15,TRBD2,TRBV7-2,CASSASAGAFYEQYF,TGTGCCAGCAGCGCATCAGCGGGGGCCTTCTACGAGCAGTACTTT
TRBJ2-1,-,17,-,TRBV29-1,CGVPPPRSPQFGGEQFF,TGCGGCGTACCACCCCCCCGGAGTCCGCAATTTGGAGGTGAGCAGTTCTTC
TRBJ2-1,many,17,-,TRBV11-2,CASSYASGGISYNEQFF,TGTGCCAGCAGCTACGCATCCGGGGGCATCTCCTACAATGAGCAGTTCTTC
TRBJ1-2,-,16,-,TRBV5-1,CASSTEGASADYGYTF,TGCGCCAGCAGCACCGAAGGGGCCTCGGCGGACTATGGCTACACCTTC
TRBJ1-2,-,14,-,TRBV19,CASSATTGSGGYTF,TGTGCCAGTAGTGCAACCACAGGGTCAGGAGGCTACACCTTC
TRBJ2-1,-,13,-,TRBV7-9,CAIEGLDGDEQFF,TGTGCCATCGAGGGGCTCGATGGGGATGAGCAGTTCTTC
TRBJ1-2,-,12,TRBD1,TRBV10-2,CAISGTGYGYTF,TGCGCCATCTCCGGGACAGGTTATGGCTACACCTTC
TRBJ1-2,-,12,TRBD1,TRBV29-1,CSVGTVIYGYTF,TGCAGCGTCGGGACAGTAATCTATGGCTACACCTTC
TRBJ1-2,medium-sized,11,-,TRBV29-1,CSVGDNYGYTF,TGCAGCGTTGGGGACAACTATGGCTACACCTTC
TRBJ1-2,-,15,TRBD1,TRBV9,CASSVRRDSHYGYTF,TGTGCCAGCAGCGTAAGGCGGGACAGCCACTATGGCTACACCTTC
TRBJ2-7,-,15,TRBD2,TRBV7-3,CASSATGLAGDEQYF,TGTGCCAGCAGCGCTACGGGACTAGCGGGAGACGAGCAGTACTTC
TRBJ2-3,once,15,-,TRBV27,CASSTYRESTDAQYF,TGTGCCAGCAGTACCTACAGGGAGAGCACAGATGCGCAGTATTTT
TRBJ2-7,-,15,TRBD2,TRBV7-9,CASSLLAGGPYEQYF,TGTGCCAGCAGCTTACTAGCGGGGGGGCCCTACGAGCAGTACTTC
TRBJ1-2,few,16,-,TRBV11-1,CASSPRQPSSNYGYTF,TGTGCCAGCAGCCCCCGACAGCCTTCATCTAACTATGGCTACACCTTC
TRBJ1-1,many,14,-,TRBV9,CASSVGTVNTEAFF,TGTGCCAGCAGCGTAGGGACAGTGAACACTGAAGCTTTCTTT
TRBJ1-1,-,14,-,TRBV2,CASSEWAVTTEAFF,TGTGCCAGCAGTGAGTGGGCAGTGACCACTGAAGCTTTCTTT
TRBJ2-1,many,15,TRBD2,TRBV20-1,CSARGGLAAGEEQFF,TGCAGTGCTAGAGGGGGACTAGCGGCCGGGGAGGAGCAGTTCTTC
TRBJ1-3,many,15,-,TRBV19,CASTAGWYSGNTIYF,TGTGCCAGTACCGCAGGGTGGTACTCTGGAAACACCATATATTTT
TRBJ2-1,-,15,TRBD1,TRBV11-2,CASSFMGQGPNEQFF,TGTGCCAGCAGCTTTATGGGACAGGGGCCCAATGAGCAGTTCTTC
TRBJ2-1,many,16,-,TRBV20-1,CSASWDTGRLGNEQFF,TGCAGTGCTAGTTGGGACACTGGGCGCCTCGGGAATGAGCAGTTCTTC
TRBJ1-6,-,15,-,TRBV5-1,CASSPETGTNSPLHF,TGCGCCAGCAGCCCCGAGACAGGAACTAATTCACCCCTCCACTTT
TRBJ2-7,-,17,TRBD1,TRBV20-1,CSARQSPGTGGSYEQYF,TGCAGTGCTAGGCAATCACCCGGGACAGGGGGCTCGTACGAGCAGTACTTC
TRBJ1-1,-,14,-,TRBV19,CASTYRDTNTEAFF,TGTGCCAGTACTTACCGGGACACCAACACTGAAGCTTTCTTT
TRBJ1-1,-,13,TRBD1,TRBV15,CATSRLKGQGAFF,TGTGCCACCAGCAGACTCAAAGGACAGGGAGCTTTCTTT
TRBJ1-6,many,16,TRBD1,TRBV13,CASSPGQGAYNSPLHF,TGTGCCAGCAGCCCGGGACAGGGTGCCTATAATTCACCCCTCCACTTT
TRBJ1-1,-,14,-,TRBV10-3,CAISSRGLDGEAFF,TGTGCCATCAGCTCACGAGGATTGGACGGCGAAGCTTTCTTT
TRBJ1-2,-,16,TRBD1,TRBV5-5,CASSLGPGQGADGYTF,TGTGCCAGCAGCTTGGGACCGGGACAGGGGGCCGATGGCTACACCTTC
TRBJ1-1,many,14,TRBD1,TRBV6-5,CASSIQGGNTEAFF,TGTGCCAGCAGTATACAGGGGGGGAACACTGAAGCTTTCTTT
TRBJ2-3,-,14,TRBD1,TRBV15,CATSSRTGEDTQYF,TGTGCCACCAGCAGCCGGACAGGGGAAGATACGCAGTATTTT
TRBJ2-1,many,12,-,TRBV20-1,CSVRGRYNEQFF,TGCAGTGTACGTGGACGGTACAATGAGCAGTTCTTC
TRBJ1-5,-,14,-,TRBV7-9,CASSPGHNNQPQHF,TGTGCCAGCAGCCCGGGACACAACAATCAGCCCCAGCATTTT
TRBJ1-2,-,14,-,TRBV19,CASSDGGLSYGYTF,TGTGCCAGTAGTGACGGGGGACTGAGCTATGGCTACACCTTC
TRBJ2-3,-,11,-,TRBV7-2,CASSRPDTQYF,TGTGCCAGCAGCCGCCCGGATACGCAGTATTTT
TRBJ2-3,-,16,-,TRBV18,CASSPPLGTSTDTQYF,TGTGCCAGCTCACCTCCGCTCGGGACTAGCACAGATACGCAGTATTTT
TRBJ2-3,-,16,TRBD2,TRBV9,CASSQGLDSSTDTQYF,TGTGCCAGCAGCCAGGGACTAGACTCTAGCACAGATACGCAGTATTTT